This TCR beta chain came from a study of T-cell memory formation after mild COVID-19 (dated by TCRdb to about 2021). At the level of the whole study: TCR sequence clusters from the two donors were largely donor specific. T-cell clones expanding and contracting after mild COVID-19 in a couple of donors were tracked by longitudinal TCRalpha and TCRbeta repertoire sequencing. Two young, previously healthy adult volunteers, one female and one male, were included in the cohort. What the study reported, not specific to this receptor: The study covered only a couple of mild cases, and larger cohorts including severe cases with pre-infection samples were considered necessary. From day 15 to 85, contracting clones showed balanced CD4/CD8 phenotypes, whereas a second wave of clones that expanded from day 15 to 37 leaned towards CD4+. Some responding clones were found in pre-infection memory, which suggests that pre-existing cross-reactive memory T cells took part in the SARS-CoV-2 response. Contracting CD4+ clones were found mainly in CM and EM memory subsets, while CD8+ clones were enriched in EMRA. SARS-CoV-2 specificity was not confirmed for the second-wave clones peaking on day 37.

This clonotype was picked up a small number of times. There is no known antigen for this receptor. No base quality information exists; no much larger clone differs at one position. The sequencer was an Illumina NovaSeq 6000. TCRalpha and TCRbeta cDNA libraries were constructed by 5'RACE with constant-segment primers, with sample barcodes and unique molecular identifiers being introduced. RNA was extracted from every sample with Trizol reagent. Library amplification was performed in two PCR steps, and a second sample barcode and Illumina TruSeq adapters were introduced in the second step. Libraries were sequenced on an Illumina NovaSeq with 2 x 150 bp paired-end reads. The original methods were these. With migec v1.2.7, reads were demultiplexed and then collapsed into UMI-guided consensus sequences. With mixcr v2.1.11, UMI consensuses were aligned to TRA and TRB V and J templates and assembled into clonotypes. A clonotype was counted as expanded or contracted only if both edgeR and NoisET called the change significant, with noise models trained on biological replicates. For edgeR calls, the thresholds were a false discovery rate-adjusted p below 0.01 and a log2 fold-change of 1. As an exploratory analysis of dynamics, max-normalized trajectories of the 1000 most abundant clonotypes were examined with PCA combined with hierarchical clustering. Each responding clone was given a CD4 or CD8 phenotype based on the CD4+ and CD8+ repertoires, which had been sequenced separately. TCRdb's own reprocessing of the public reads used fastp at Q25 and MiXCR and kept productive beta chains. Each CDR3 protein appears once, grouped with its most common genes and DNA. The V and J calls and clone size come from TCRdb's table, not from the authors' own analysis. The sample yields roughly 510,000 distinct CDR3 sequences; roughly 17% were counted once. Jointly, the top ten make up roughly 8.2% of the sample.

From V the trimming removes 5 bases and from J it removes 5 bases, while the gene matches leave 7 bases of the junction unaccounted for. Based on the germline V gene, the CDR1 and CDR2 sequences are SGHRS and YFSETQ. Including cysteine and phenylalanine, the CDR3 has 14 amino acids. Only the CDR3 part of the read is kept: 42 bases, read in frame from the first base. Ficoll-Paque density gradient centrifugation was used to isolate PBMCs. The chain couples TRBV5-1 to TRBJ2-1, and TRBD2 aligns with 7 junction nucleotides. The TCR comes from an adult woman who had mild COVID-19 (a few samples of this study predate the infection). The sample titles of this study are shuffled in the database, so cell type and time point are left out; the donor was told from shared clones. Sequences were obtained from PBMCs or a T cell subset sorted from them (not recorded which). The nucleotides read TGCGCCAGCAGTTCAGAGCGGGGCCACAATGAGCAGTTCTTC. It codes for CASSSERGHNEQFF.